The 5 T cell receptor beta chains below all came from one sample that was sequenced in a study of control samples from healthy donors and cancer patients. Clones were sequenced by immunoSEQ multiplex PCR, and TCRdb holds only the in-frame ones, with some missing. The table records tens of thousands of clones, 90% of them present only once. The sample taken for sequencing was PBMCs. The receptors were sampled from a man aged 55-75 years with colorectal cancer.

This chain connects TRBV2 to TRBJ2-2; D may be TRBD1 or TRBD2 (5 bases each). The CDR3 contains 13 residues. Trimming left V 9 bases short and J 7 bases short, with 15 bases between. Germline CDR1 is SNHLY and CDR2 is FYNNEI. Here the CDR3 DNA reads TGTGCCAGTGAGGGGCAGGGAGTCGGGGAGCTGTTTTTT. Translated: CASEGQGVGELFF.

The chain links TRBV2 to TRBJ1-1; D may be TRBD1 (5 bases). CDR3 length: 12 residues. V dropped 4 bases and J dropped 5 bases, with 8 bases sitting between them. Germline assignment: CDR1 SNHLY and CDR2 FYNNEI. CDR3 amino acids: CASSVGGTEAFF. The CDR3 bases are TGTGCCAGCAGTGTGGGGGGGACTGAAGCTTTCTTT.

This rearrangement joins TRBV28 to TRBJ1-5; 9 bases are a match to TRBD1. V lost 1 base, J lost 5 bases, and 3 bases stayed unmatched. The CDR3 has 15 residues. The V gene's germline CDR1 is MDHEN and CDR2 SYDVKM. CDR3 nucleotides: TGTGCCAGCAGTTTATTCGGACAGGGGTATCAGCCCCAGCATTTT. Translating it yields CASSLFGQGYQPQHF.

This CDR3 reads CASTILAGGQETQYF. The CDR3 DNA is TGTGCCAGCACTATACTAGCGGGGGGACAAGAGACCCAGTACTTC. J is TRBJ2-5 and V is TRBV2, with TRBD2 matching 12 bases. Germline trimming cut 7 bases from V and 2 bases from J; bases unmatched to any gene: 5. The CDR3 is 15 residues long. The germline gives CDR1 SNHLY, CDR2 FYNNEI.

The chain links TRBV7-2 to TRBJ2-2, with 8 bases aligning to TRBD1. CDR3 length: 16 amino acids. The germline V gene encodes CDR1 SGHTA and CDR2 FQGNSA. V trimming: 7 bases; J trimming: 3 bases; junction bases outside the gene matches: 10. CDR3 nucleotides: TGTGCCAGCAACGAAGCCGGGACAGGCTACACCGGGGAGCTGTTTTTT. Translation gives CASNEAGTGYTGELFF.